One sample yielded the 26 T cell receptor beta chains listed below, sequenced in a study of T cell clones after liver transplantation. Sequencing was performed with immunoSEQ multiplex PCR; in TCRdb, only in-frame clones are kept and a portion is missing. The sample has roughly 100,000 clones, around 84% seen once. Sequencing was performed on CD4+ T cells from blood, taken approximately 43 months after liver transplant. These receptor sequences come from a human patient who received a liver transplant. These T cells may partly come from the graft donor.

The rearrangement uses TRBV19 and TRBJ1-2; weak D call: TRBD1 (5 bases). V was cut by 4 bases and J by 3 bases, with 12 bases left in between. CDR3 length: 14 amino acids. Germline V gene data show CDR1 as LNHDA and CDR2 as SQIVND (reference sequence). The CDR3 sequence is CASSRPGGYYGYTF. The CDR3 region has the DNA TGTGCCAGTAGTAGACCCGGGGGATACTATGGCTACACCTTC.

J is TRBJ1-2 and V is TRBV19; D remains unclear. Per the germline V gene, CDR1 is LNHDA and CDR2 is SQIVND (reference sequence). This CDR3 has 8 residues. The V end lost 8 bases, the J end lost 8 bases, and 3 bases lay between the germline ends. The CDR3 protein is CASGGYTF. The CDR3 nucleotides are TGTGCCAGTGGCGGCTACACCTTC.

The chain combines TRBV7-2 with TRBJ1-2; no firm D call. CDR1 is SGHTA and CDR2 is FQGNSA in the germline V gene. Trimming left V 1 base short and J 8 bases short, with 17 bases between. The length of the CDR3 is 15 residues. CDR3 nucleotides: TGTGCCAGCAGCTTAGACCGACGGCAAGGCATCGGCTACACCTTC. This codes for CASSLDRRQGIGYTF.

V gene TRBV7-2 combines with J gene TRBJ1-4, with a possible D match to TRBD1 (6 bases). Germline-derived CDR1 and CDR2 are SGHTA and FQGNSA. V shed 3 bases and J shed 4 bases, with 9 bases lying between them. The length of the CDR3 is 14 residues. Here the CDR3 reads CASSLGGGNEKLFF. The CDR3 DNA follows: TGTGCCAGCAGCTTGGGAGGGGGTAATGAAAAACTGTTTTTT.

The CDR3 DNA follows: TGTGCCAGCAGTGACACTGTTGGAAACACCATATATTTT. Translated: CASSDTVGNTIYF. V and J are TRBV7-2 and TRBJ1-3, with D hard to call. CDR1 is SGHTA and CDR2 is FQGNSA in the germline V gene. The CDR3 has 13 amino acids. V shed 6 bases and J shed 3 bases, with 9 bases lying between them.

The table lists this clone with a few counts. The V call is TRBV5-1, the J call TRBJ2-1; 12 bases are a match to TRBD2. The CDR3 consists of 15 residues. Trimming at V came to 2 bases and at J to 8 bases, leaving 5 bases not matched to a gene. The germline gives CDR1 SGHRS, CDR2 YFSETQ. The CDR3 DNA is TGCGCCAGCAGCTTACTAGCGGGGGGTAGGGATGAGCAGTTCTTC. It encodes CASSLLAGGRDEQFF.

This clone was observed a handful of times. V usage is TRBV27 and J usage is TRBJ2-6; D is ambiguous. Per the germline V gene, CDR1 is MNHEY and CDR2 is SMNVEV (reference sequence). Trimming pared 4 bases from V and 0 bases from J, leaving 10 bases between. There are 16 residues in the CDR3. CDR3 protein: CASSSLQLSGANVLTF. In DNA form, the CDR3 reads TGTGCCAGCAGTTCACTTCAGCTCTCTGGGGCCAACGTCCTGACTTTC.

This chain links TRBV27 with TRBJ2-2; D unresolved. This CDR3 contains 14 residues. Trimming left V 5 bases short and J 7 bases short, with 14 bases between. Germline values: CDR1 MNHEY, CDR2 SMNVEV (reference sequence). The CDR3: CASSPIMADGELFF. As DNA, the CDR3 is TGTGCCAGCAGTCCTATCATGGCGGACGGGGAGCTGTTTTTT.

The V gene is TRBV7-3, the J gene TRBJ2-7, with D maybe TRBD1 (5 bases). The ends were cut back, 5 bases at V and 3 bases at J, with 11 bases in the middle. Germline assignment: CDR1 SGHTA and CDR2 FQGTGA. CDR3 length: 13 amino acids. The chain's CDR3 is CASSASRGYEQYF. The CDR3 bases are TGTGCCAGCAGCGCTTCTAGGGGCTACGAGCAGTACTTC.

The chain uses TRBV5-1 and TRBJ1-4; weak D call: TRBD1 (5 bases). The CDR3 consists of 16 residues. Germline V lookup: CDR1 SGHRS, CDR2 YFSETQ. V lost 0 bases and J lost 4, with 13 bases in between. CDR3: CASSLGSGTLNEKLFF. The CDR3 DNA reads TGCGCCAGCAGCTTGGGGTCCGGGACCCTTAATGAAAAACTGTTTTTT.

The DNA of the CDR3 is TGTGCCAGCAGCTTAGGGACAGGGAAATTCTCTGGGGCCAACGTCCTGACTTTC. It encodes CASSLGTGKFSGANVLTF. The V call is TRBV7-9, the J call TRBJ2-6; 8 nucleotides match TRBD1. Unmatched junction bases numbered 5, after V lost 1 base and J lost 0 bases. Germline V CDR1 and CDR2: SEHNR, FQNEAQ (reference sequence). The CDR3 is made up of 18 amino acids.

This chain links TRBV19 with TRBJ1-4; D is uncertain. Trimming shortened V by 7 bases and J by 5 bases, and 5 bases separated the two germline ends. This CDR3 comprises 11 residues. CDR1 and CDR2 from the germline V gene are LNHDA and SQIVND (reference sequence). The CDR3 loop is CASTLNEKLFF. The CDR3 region has the DNA TGTGCCAGTACGTTGAATGAAAAACTGTTTTTT.

This chain connects TRBV6-4 to TRBJ2-2; 9 bases fit TRBD2. Trimming took 4 bases from V and 2 from J; bases not matched to a gene: 2. Germline V lookup: CDR1 MRHNA, CDR2 SNTAGT. This CDR3 comprises 15 residues. CDR3 bases: TGTGCCAGCAGTGTGACTAGCGGAAACACCGGGGAGCTGTTTTTT. Its translation: CASSVTSGNTGELFF.

This chain uses TRBV6-5 with TRBJ2-3; unclear D gene. Germline CDR1 and CDR2: MNHEY and SVGAGI. CDR3 length equals 14 residues. V lost 5 bases and J 0 bases, leaving 9 bases between the germline ends. In DNA form, the CDR3 reads TGTGCCAGCAGTGTGAGGAGTAGCACAGATACGCAGTATTTT. Protein sequence: CASSVRSSTDTQYF.

The gene calls are TRBV18 and TRBJ2-7; D is tentatively TRBD1 or TRBD2 (7 bases each). Between the trimmed V and J ends, which lost 1 base and 5 bases, there was a span of 12 bases. This CDR3 contains 14 residues. Germline V CDR1 and CDR2: KGHSH, LQKENI. Here the CDR3 reads CASSPLAGGDEQYF. The CDR3 nucleotides are TGTGCCAGCTCACCACTGGCAGGGGGGGACGAGCAGTACTTC. The full variable domain, its missing parts supplied by reference TRBV18 and TRBJ2-7, is NAGVMQNPRHLVRRRGQEARLRCSPMKGHSHVYWYRQLPEEGLKFMVYLQKENIIDESGMPKERFSAEFPKEGPSILRIQQVVRGDSAAYFCASSPLAGGDEQYFGPGTRLTVT.

This chain joins TRBV5-8 and TRBJ2-5; D is undetermined. The CDR3 is made up of 15 amino acids. Germline V lookup: CDR1 SGHTS, CDR2 YDEGEE. Trimming left V 4 bases short and J 5 bases short, with 18 bases between. The CDR3 loop reads CASSVANLNGETQYF. CDR3 bases: TGTGCCAGCAGCGTGGCAAATCTCAACGGCGAGACCCAGTACTTC.

This clone showed up just once. This chain joins TRBV7-8 and TRBJ1-1, with D possibly being TRBD1 (6 bases). Germline CDR1 reads SGHVS; CDR2 reads FQNEAQ. The CDR3 contains 15 residues. V was shortened by 2 bases and J by 4 bases, with 14 bases between the two germline ends. CDR3 in DNA: TGTGCCAGCAGCTTAAGCGGGGGCGTCGGCACTGAAGCTTTCTTT. Its translation: CASSLSGGVGTEAFF.

The V call is TRBV6-5, the J call TRBJ1-1; no reliable D call. CDR1 MNHEY and CDR2 SVGAGI come from the germline V gene. The V end was cut by 6 bases, the J end by 0 bases, with 8 bases between. The CDR3 length is 13 residues. In DNA, the CDR3 is TGTGCCAGCAGACCCCCAATGAACACTGAAGCTTTCTTT. Its protein is CASRPPMNTEAFF.

The chain is built from TRBV9 and TRBJ1-3; D unresolved. The CDR3 consists of 14 residues. V lost 1 base and J lost 4, with 9 bases in between. Germline V gene lookup returns CDR1 SGDLS and CDR2 YYNGEE. The CDR3 reads CASSVKQTGNTIYF. The CDR3 DNA reads as TGTGCCAGCAGCGTAAAACAAACCGGAAACACCATATATTTT.

The genes are TRBV5-1 and TRBJ1-1; D is unclear. V lost 6 bases, J lost 0 bases, and 9 bases lay in between. The CDR3 is made up of 13 amino acids. The germline CDR1 and CDR2 sequences are SGHRS and YFSETQ. Here the CDR3 DNA reads TGCGCCAGCACCAAGGGCTTGAACACTGAAGCTTTCTTT. Translated, it gives CASTKGLNTEAFF.

V usage is TRBV29-1 and J usage is TRBJ1-1; D is perhaps TRBD1 (6 bases). The V and J ends lost 7 bases and 1 base respectively, with 22 bases between them. The CDR3 is 16 residues long. Germline CDR1 is SQVTM and CDR2 is ANQGSEA. The CDR3 region has the DNA TGCAGCGGGGGGGGTATACAGGGTTTATCGAACACTGAAGCTTTCTTT. Its protein product is CSGGGIQGLSNTEAFF.

The chain combines TRBV18 with TRBJ2-7; 9 bases align to TRBD1. The CDR3 runs 15 residues. The V gene end was trimmed by 6 bases and the J gene end by 2 bases; junction bases not matched to a gene: 8. Germline CDR1 KGHSH, CDR2 LQKENI. The CDR3 sequence: CASSLQGAGPYEQYF. The CDR3 DNA sequence: TGTGCCAGCTCCTTACAGGGGGCAGGACCCTACGAGCAGTACTTC.

The chain combines TRBV5-4 with TRBJ1-4, with D unresolved. V was shortened by 2 bases and J by 8 bases, with 7 bases between the two germline ends. Germline CDR1 and CDR2: SGHNT and YYREEE (reference sequence). The CDR3 loop spans 12 amino acids. The CDR3 loop reads CASSFPGEKLFF. DNA for the CDR3: TGTGCCAGCAGCTTCCCCGGGGAAAAACTGTTTTTT.

The chain employs TRBV10-2 and TRBJ2-7, with unresolved D. Trimming cost V 2 bases and J 1 base, with 9 bases left between them. Germline lookup yields CDR1 WSHSY and CDR2 SAAADI. The CDR3 is made up of 14 amino acids. The chain's CDR3 is CASSEVGGSYEQYF. The CDR3 DNA sequence: TGCGCCAGCAGTGAGGTGGGCGGATCCTACGAGCAGTACTTC.

The sample holds one count of this clone. This chain connects TRBV7-2 to TRBJ2-2; D gene ambiguous. Trimming took 2 bases from V and 2 from J, leaving 0 bases between them. Germline CDR1 is SGHTA and CDR2 is FQGNSA. CDR3 size: 12 residues. CDR3 nucleotide sequence: TGTGCCAGCAGCTTAAACACCGGGGAGCTGTTTTTT. Translated: CASSLNTGELFF.

V gene TRBV7-2 combines with J gene TRBJ2-7, with D possibly TRBD1 on 5 matching bases. This CDR3 is built from 14 residues. Looked up from germline, CDR1 is SGHTA and CDR2 is FQGNSA. Trimming left V 5 bases short and J 2 bases short, with 13 bases between. The CDR3 region is CASSPRTRTYEQYF. As DNA, the CDR3 is TGTGCCAGCAGCCCAAGGACACGAACCTACGAGCAGTACTTC.